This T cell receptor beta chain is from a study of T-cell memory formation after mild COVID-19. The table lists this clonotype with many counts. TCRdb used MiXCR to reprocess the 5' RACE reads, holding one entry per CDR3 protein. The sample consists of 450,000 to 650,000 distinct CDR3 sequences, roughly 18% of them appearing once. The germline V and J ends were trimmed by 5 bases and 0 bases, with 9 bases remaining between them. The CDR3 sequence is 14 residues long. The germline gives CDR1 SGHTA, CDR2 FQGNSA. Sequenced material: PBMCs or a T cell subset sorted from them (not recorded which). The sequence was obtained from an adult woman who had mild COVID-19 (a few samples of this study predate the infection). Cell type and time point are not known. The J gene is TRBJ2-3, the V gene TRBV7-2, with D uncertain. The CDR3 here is CASSPQSSTDTQYF. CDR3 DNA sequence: TGTGCCAGCAGCCCACAGTCTAGCACAGATACGCAGTATTTT.